This is a list of T cell receptor beta chains from one sample in a study of blood T cells in healthy people across ages. One entry per CDR3 protein results from TCRdb running MiXCR on the 5' RACE reads. The sample holds about 810,000 distinct CDR3 sequences; roughly 40% are singletons and the top ten take 10% to 15%. The sample consisted of blood. The receptors were sampled from a man younger than 35 in good health. Both conserved end residues are part of each CDR3. Size tells how often a clone was seen (once, few, many) or the class of an expanded clone, and some rows leave it out.

j_gene: TRBJ2-5
abundance: NA
v_gene: TRBV29-1
CDR3aa: CSVGVGQETQYF

j_gene: TRBJ2-1
abundance: NA
v_gene: TRBV4-2
CDR3aa: CASNQGLLEQFF

j_gene: TRBJ2-7
abundance: few
v_gene: TRBV11-1
CDR3aa: CASSSRDKAYEQYF

j_gene: TRBJ1-2
abundance: NA
v_gene: TRBV29-1
CDR3aa: CSVEGLTNYGYTF

j_gene: TRBJ2-5
abundance: few
v_gene: TRBV14
CDR3aa: CASSQGGFKETQYF

j_gene: TRBJ1-1
abundance: NA
v_gene: TRBV11-1
CDR3aa: CASSPFRTALMNTEAFF

j_gene: TRBJ1-2
abundance: NA
v_gene: TRBV3-1
CDR3aa: CASSLTSWDGYTF

j_gene: TRBJ2-1
abundance: NA
v_gene: TRBV9
CDR3aa: CASSAPVKGGQETQFF

j_gene: TRBJ2-3
abundance: many
v_gene: TRBV5-1
CDR3aa: CASTIDYTSTDTQYF

j_gene: TRBJ1-6
abundance: many
v_gene: TRBV4-1
CDR3aa: CASSPTPYNSPLHF

j_gene: TRBJ2-3
abundance: many
v_gene: TRBV25-1
CDR3aa: CASSGSQLSTDTQYF

j_gene: TRBJ1-1
abundance: once
v_gene: TRBV20-1
CDR3aa: CSALPDMNAEAFF

j_gene: TRBJ2-1
abundance: few
v_gene: TRBV30
CDR3aa: CAWSGGNEQFF

j_gene: TRBJ2-7
abundance: NA
v_gene: TRBV7-9
CDR3aa: CASLRGFNNEQYF